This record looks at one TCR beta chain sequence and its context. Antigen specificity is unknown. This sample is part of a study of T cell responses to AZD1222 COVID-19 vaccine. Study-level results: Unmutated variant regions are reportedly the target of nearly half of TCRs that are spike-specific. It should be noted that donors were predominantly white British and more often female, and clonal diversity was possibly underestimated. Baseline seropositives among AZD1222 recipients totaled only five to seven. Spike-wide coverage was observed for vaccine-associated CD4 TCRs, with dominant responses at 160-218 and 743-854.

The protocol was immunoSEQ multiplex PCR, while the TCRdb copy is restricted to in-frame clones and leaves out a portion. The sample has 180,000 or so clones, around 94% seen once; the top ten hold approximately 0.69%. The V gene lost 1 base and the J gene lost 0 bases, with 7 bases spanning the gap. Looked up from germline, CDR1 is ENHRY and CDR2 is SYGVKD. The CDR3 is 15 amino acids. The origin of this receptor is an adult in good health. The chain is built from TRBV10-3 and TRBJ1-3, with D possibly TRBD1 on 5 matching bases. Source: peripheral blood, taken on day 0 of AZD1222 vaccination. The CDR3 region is CAISEYRTSGNTIYF. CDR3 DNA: TGTGCCATCAGTGAGTACAGGACCTCTGGAAACACCATATATTTT.